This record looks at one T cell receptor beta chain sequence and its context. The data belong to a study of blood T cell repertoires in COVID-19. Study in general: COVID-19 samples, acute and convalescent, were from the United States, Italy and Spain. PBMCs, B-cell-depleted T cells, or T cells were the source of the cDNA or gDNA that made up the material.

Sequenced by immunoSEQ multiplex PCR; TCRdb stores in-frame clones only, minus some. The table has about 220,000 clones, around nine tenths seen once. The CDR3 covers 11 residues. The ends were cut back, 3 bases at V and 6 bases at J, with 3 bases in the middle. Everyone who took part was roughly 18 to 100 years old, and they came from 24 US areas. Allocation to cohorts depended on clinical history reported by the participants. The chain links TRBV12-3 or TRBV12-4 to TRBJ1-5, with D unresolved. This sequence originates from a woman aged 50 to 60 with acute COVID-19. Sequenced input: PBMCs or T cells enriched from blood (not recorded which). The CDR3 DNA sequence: TGTGCCAGCAGTTTCGGTCAGCCCCAGCATTTT. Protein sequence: CASSFGQPQHF.